A single sample is the source of the 18 T cell receptor beta chains below, sequenced in a study of T cells in Graves' hyperthyroidism and ophthalmopathy. TCR beta CDR3 sequences were amplified from RNA transcripts. During a first-round RT-PCR of the TCR CDR3, the HTBI primer set was used. Using its own MiXCR run on the multiplex PCR reads, TCRdb lists one record per CDR3 protein. Of roughly 800,000 distinct CDR3 sequences in the sample, over 35% were seen once. Sequenced: blood. Receptors were obtained from a man in his late teens or twenties with Graves' hyperthyroidism.

V and J are TRBV12-3 or TRBV12-4 and TRBJ1-6, with D uncertain. The CDR3 consists of 13 residues. V lost 6 bases, J lost 6 bases, and 9 bases lay in between. The CDR3: CASRPGTNSPLHF. The CDR3 bases are TGTGCCAGCAGACCAGGAACTAATTCACCCCTCCACTTT.

The J gene is TRBJ2-7, the V gene TRBV5-1, with D maybe TRBD1 (6 bases). CDR1 is SGHRS and CDR2 is YFSETQ in the germline V gene. Trimming took off 4 bases at V and 5 bases at J, with 13 bases between the two ends. This CDR3 contains 13 residues. CDR3 sequence reads: CASSIQGNDEQYF. CDR3 DNA sequence: TGCGCCAGCAGCATCCAGGGGAACGACGAGCAGTACTTC. Together with reference TRBV5-1 and TRBJ2-7, the CDR3 gives the full variable domain: KAGVTQTPRYLIKTRGQQVTLSCSPISGHRSVSWYQQTPGQGLQFLFEYFSETQRNKGNFPGRFSGRQFSNSRSEMNVSTLELGDSALYLCASSIQGNDEQYFGPGTRLTVT.

In this sample, this clonotype turned up a few times. V and J are TRBV10-3 and TRBJ2-2; D is unresolved. Germline V CDR1 and CDR2: ENHRY, SYGVKD. The CDR3 loop spans 9 amino acids. The ends were cut back, 10 bases at V and 8 bases at J, with 5 bases in the middle. CDR3 residues: CATLGELFF. Written as DNA, the CDR3 is TGTGCCACCCTAGGGGAGCTGTTTTTT.

The chain employs TRBV5-5 and TRBJ1-4, with TRBD1 as a possible D gene (5 bases). Germline values: CDR1 SGHKS, CDR2 YYEKEE (reference sequence). V was shortened by 2 bases and J by 7 bases, with 24 bases between the two germline ends. This CDR3 is built from 18 residues. The CDR3 nucleotides are TGTGCCAGCAGCTTAGTCCCCCCGGGGACGGGGGGATCTGAAAAACTGTTTTTT. Its protein product is CASSLVPPGTGGSEKLFF.

CDR3 nucleotide sequence: TGTGCCAGCAGTTACTCGGCGGCAGACTATGGCTACACCTTC. Translation gives CASSYSAADYGYTF. The chain combines TRBV6-1 with TRBJ1-2, with D unresolved. Between the trimmed V and J ends, which lost 5 bases and 3 bases, there was a span of 13 bases. This CDR3 comprises 14 residues. The germline CDR1 and CDR2 sequences are MNHNS and SASEGT.

As to this clonotype: A read error is likely, as this CDR3 ends without the conserved phenylalanine or tryptophan. No DNA is shown, since the ends of the CDR3 on it are uncertain; the CDR3 is the one TCRdb lists. The V and J genes are TRBV7-8 and TRBJ2-6; TRBD2, as called in the table, went unchecked against the DNA. From germline, CDR1 is SGHVS and CDR2 FQNEAQ. Both ends counted, the CDR3 spans 10 residues. Here the CDR3 reads CASSREGRNT.

This clonotype was counted a few times. The V call is TRBV19, the J call TRBJ1-1; D is ambiguous. CDR1 is LNHDA, CDR2 SQIVND, per germline (reference sequence). The CDR3 has 15 amino acids. V lost 0 bases, J lost 3 bases, and 11 bases lay in between. The CDR3 DNA sequence: TGTGCCAGTAGTATAGATGCCAGCGGACACACTGAAGCTTTCTTT. Its translation: CASSIDASGHTEAFF.

This clonotype showed up just once. This may be a read error: a much more frequent sequence differs by one nucleotide. Lacking the conserved final phenylalanine or tryptophan, this CDR3 likely reflects a read error. The limits of the CDR3 on the DNA are not certain, so only TCRdb's listed CDR3 is given. The chain couples TRBV19 to TRBJ1-1. Per the germline V gene, CDR1 is LNHDA and CDR2 is SQIVND (reference sequence). The CDR3 is 11 amino acids long, termini counted. The CDR3 loop reads CASSGLGPPFL.

The chain is built from TRBV7-6 and TRBJ1-1; D uncertain. This CDR3 has 15 amino acids. Per germline, CDR1 SGHVS and CDR2 FNYEAQ. The ends were cut back, 1 base at V and 1 base at J, with 10 bases in the middle. The CDR3, as DNA: TGTGCCAGCAGCTTAGGGGCACTAGGGAACACTGAAGCTTTCTTT. Translated: CASSLGALGNTEAFF.

V gene TRBV24-1 combines with J gene TRBJ2-6; D is uncertain. The germline V and J ends were trimmed by 3 bases and 0 bases, with 5 bases remaining between them. Per the germline V gene, CDR1 is KGHDR and CDR2 is SFDVKD. The CDR3 sequence is 15 residues long. The CDR3 here is CATSDTLSGANVLTF. CDR3 in DNA: TGTGCCACCAGTGATACCCTCTCTGGGGCCAACGTCCTGACTTTC.

This clonotype was found once. Possible read error: a much larger clone is one base away. This chain joins TRBV9 and TRBJ2-6, with D possibly being TRBD2 (5 bases). Looked up from germline, CDR1 is SGDLS and CDR2 is YYNGEE. The CDR3 runs 17 residues. The CDR3 DNA is TGTGTCAGCAGCTTAGACTATCTGGTCTCTGGGGCCAACGTCCTGACTTTC. Amino acid sequence: CVSSLDYLVSGANVLTF.

This clonotype was found a few times. V is TRBV6-5 and J is TRBJ1-3, with D unclear. Germline assignment: CDR1 MNHEY and CDR2 SVGAGI. Deletions cut 0 bases from V and 0 bases from J, with 6 bases between. The CDR3 spans 15 residues. The CDR3: CASSYSSSSGNTIYF. The CDR3 DNA reads TGTGCCAGCAGTTACTCCAGCAGCTCTGGAAACACCATATATTTT.

This clonotype was recorded a few times. This may stem from a read error, because a much larger clone lies one nucleotide away. The rearrangement links TRBV29-1 to TRBJ1-1; 8 positions agree with TRBD1. There are 15 residues in the CDR3. With 6 bases clipped from V and 4 bases from J, the junction kept 13 bases outside the gene matches. Germline V gene lookup returns CDR1 SQVTM and CDR2 ANQGSEA. CDR3 in amino acids: CSVLRTGPTFTEAFF. In DNA, the CDR3 is TGCAGCGTCCTACGGACAGGGCCGACTTTCACTGAAGCTTTCTTT.

This clonotype has only one observation. One end of the junction is discordant with germline, which a read error may explain. The CDR3: CASSLAKGNHGETQYF. The CDR3 coding sequence is TGCGCCAGCAGCTTGGCAAAAGGGAATCACGGGGAGACCCAGTACTTC. This sequence joins TRBV7-9 and TRBJ2-5; D gene ambiguous. Germline CDR1 is SEHNR and CDR2 is FQNEAQ (reference sequence). The CDR3 contains 16 residues. Using reference TRBV7-9 and TRBJ2-5 for the parts outside the CDR3, the full variable domain is DTGVSQNPRHKITKRGQNVTFRCDPISEHNRLYWYRQTLGQGPEFLTYFQNEAQLEKSRLLSDRFSAERPKGSFSTLEIQRTEQGDSAMYLCASSLAKGNHGETQYFGPGTRLLVL.

This clonotype was observed a handful of times. The chain is built from TRBV7-2 and TRBJ1-1; D remains ambiguous. The germline V gene has CDR1 SGHTA and CDR2 FQGNSA. The V end lost 5 bases, the J end lost 0 bases, and 16 bases lay between the germline ends. The CDR3 length is 16 residues. DNA for the CDR3: TGTGCCAGCAGCGGCCGGGTTGCAGGCATGAACACTGAAGCTTTCTTT. Translated: CASSGRVAGMNTEAFF.

The rearrangement uses TRBV9 and TRBJ2-7; D is undetermined. The CDR3 has 14 amino acids. V dropped 0 bases and J dropped 3 bases, with 10 bases sitting between them. CDR1 is SGDLS, CDR2 YYNGEE, per germline. DNA for the CDR3: TGTGCCAGCAGCGTAGGCCCTACCGACTACGAGCAGTACTTC. It translates to CASSVGPTDYEQYF.

Ten or more counts support this clonotype. The chain's CDR3 is CASTDPQNSNQPQHF. DNA of the CDR3: TGTGCCAGTACCGATCCCCAGAATAGCAATCAGCCCCAGCATTTT. The chain is built from TRBV19 and TRBJ1-5, with D hard to call. The germline V gene has CDR1 LNHDA and CDR2 SQIVND (reference sequence). The CDR3 runs to 15 residues. V was trimmed by 7 bases and J by 0 bases, leaving 13 bases between them.

The rearrangement joins TRBV2 to TRBJ1-2, with D tentatively TRBD1 (5 bases). V was clipped by 6 bases and J by 7 bases, with 15 bases between them. The CDR3 covers 13 residues. CDR1 and CDR2 from the germline V gene are SNHLY and FYNNEI. The CDR3 reads CASSLGPRGGYTF. The CDR3 nucleotides are TGTGCCAGCAGCCTGGGGCCTCGGGGTGGCTACACCTTC.